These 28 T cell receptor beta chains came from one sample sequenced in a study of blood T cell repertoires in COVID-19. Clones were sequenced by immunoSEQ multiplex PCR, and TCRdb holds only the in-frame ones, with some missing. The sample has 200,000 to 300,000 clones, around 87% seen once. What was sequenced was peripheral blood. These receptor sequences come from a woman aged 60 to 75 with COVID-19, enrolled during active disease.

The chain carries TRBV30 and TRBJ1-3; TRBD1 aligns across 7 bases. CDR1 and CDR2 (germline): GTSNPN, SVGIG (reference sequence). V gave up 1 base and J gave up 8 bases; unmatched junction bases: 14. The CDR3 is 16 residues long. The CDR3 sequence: CAWSDNPTGIIDTIYF. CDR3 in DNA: TGTGCCTGGAGTGATAACCCGACAGGGATTATAGACACCATATATTTT.

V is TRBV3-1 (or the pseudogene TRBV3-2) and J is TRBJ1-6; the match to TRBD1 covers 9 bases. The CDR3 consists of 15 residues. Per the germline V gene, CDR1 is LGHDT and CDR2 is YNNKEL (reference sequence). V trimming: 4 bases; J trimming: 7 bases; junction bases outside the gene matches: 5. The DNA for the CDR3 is TGTGCCAGCAGCCCTAACAGGGGGCGGAATTCACCCCTCCACTTT. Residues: CASSPNRGRNSPLHF.

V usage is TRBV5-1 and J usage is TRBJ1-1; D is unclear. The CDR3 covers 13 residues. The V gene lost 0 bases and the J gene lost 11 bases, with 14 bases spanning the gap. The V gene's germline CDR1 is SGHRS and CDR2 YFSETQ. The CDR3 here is CASSLAYGIGAFF. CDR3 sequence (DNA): TGCGCCAGCAGCTTGGCTTATGGAATCGGGGCTTTCTTT.

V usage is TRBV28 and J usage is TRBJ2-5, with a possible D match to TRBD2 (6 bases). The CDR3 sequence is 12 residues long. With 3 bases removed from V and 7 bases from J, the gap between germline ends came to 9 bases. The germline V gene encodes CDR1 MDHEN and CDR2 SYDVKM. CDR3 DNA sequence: TGTGCCAGCAGTTTGGCGGGATTGACCCAGTACTTC. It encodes CASSLAGLTQYF.

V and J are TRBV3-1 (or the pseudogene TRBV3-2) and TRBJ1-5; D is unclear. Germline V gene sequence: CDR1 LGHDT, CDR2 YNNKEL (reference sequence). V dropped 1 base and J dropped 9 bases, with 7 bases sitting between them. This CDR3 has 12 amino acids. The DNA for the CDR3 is TGTGCCAGCAGCCAAGTAGGAGGGCCCCAGCATTTT. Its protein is CASSQVGGPQHF.

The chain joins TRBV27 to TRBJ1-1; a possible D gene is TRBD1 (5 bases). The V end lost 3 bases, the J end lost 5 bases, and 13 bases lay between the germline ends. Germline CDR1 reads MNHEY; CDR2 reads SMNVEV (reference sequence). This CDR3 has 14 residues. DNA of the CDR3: TGTGCCAGCAGTTTGAATGGGGGGTGGACTGAAGCTTTCTTT. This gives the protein CASSLNGGWTEAFF.

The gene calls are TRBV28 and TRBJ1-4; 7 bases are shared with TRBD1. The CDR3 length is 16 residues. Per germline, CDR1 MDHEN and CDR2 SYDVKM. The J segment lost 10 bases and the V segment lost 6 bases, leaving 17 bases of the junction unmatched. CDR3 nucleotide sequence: TGTGCCAGCAGCCCCTTTGGACAGGAGGTCGGAGTAAAACTGTTTTTT. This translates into CASSPFGQEVGVKLFF.

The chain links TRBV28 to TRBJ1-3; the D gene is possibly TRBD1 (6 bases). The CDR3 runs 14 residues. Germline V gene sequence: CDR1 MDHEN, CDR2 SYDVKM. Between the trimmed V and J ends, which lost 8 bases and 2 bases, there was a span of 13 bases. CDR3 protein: CASLSPGAGNTIYF. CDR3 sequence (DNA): TGTGCCAGCCTAAGCCCAGGGGCTGGAAACACCATATATTTT. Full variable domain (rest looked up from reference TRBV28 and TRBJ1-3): DVKVTQSSRYLVKRTGEKVFLECVQDMDHENMFWYRQDPGLGLRLIYFSYDVKMKEKGDIPEGYSVSREKKERFSLILESASTNQTSMYLCASLSPGAGNTIYFGEGSWLTVV.

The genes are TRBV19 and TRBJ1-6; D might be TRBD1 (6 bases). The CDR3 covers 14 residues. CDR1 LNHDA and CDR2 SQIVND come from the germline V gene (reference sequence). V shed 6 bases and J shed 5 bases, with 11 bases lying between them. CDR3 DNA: TGTGCCAGTAGCTTGGACAGAGATAATTCACCCCTCCACTTT. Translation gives CASSLDRDNSPLHF. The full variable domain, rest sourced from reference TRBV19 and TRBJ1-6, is DGGITQSPKYLFRKEGQNVTLSCEQNLNHDAMYWYRQDPGQGLRLIYYSQIVNDFQKGDIAEGYSVSREKKESFPLTVTSAQKNPTAFYLCASSLDRDNSPLHFGNGTRLTVT.

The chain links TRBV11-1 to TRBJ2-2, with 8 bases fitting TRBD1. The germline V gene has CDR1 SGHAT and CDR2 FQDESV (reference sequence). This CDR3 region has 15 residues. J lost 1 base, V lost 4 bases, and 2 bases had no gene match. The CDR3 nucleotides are TGTGCCAGCAGCTCGGACAGGGTGAACACCGGGGAGCTGTTTTTT. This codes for CASSSDRVNTGELFF.

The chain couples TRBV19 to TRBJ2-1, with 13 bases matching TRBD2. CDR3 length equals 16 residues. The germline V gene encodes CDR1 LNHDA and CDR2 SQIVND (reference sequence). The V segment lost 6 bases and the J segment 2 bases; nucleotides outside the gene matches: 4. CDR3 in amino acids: CASSRTSGSAYNEQFF. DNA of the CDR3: TGTGCCAGTAGCAGGACTAGCGGGAGTGCCTACAATGAGCAGTTCTTC.

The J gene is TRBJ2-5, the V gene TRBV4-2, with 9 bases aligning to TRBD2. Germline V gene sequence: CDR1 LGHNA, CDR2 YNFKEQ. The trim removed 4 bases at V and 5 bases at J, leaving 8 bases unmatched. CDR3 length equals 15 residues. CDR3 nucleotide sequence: TGTGCCAGCAGCCCCGTAGCGGGAGCGGAGGAGACCCAGTACTTC. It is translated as CASSPVAGAEETQYF.

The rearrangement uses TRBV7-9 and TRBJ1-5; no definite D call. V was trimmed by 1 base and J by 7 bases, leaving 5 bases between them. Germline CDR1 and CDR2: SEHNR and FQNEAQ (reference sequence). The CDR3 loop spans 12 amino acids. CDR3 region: CASSLDIQPQHF. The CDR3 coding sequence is TGTGCCAGCAGCTTAGATATCCAGCCCCAGCATTTT. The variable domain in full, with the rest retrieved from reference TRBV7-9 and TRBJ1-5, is DTGVSQNPRHKITKRGQNVTFRCDPISEHNRLYWYRQTLGQGPEFLTYFQNEAQLEKSRLLSDRFSAERPKGSFSTLEIQRTEQGDSAMYLCASSLDIQPQHFGDGTRLSIL.

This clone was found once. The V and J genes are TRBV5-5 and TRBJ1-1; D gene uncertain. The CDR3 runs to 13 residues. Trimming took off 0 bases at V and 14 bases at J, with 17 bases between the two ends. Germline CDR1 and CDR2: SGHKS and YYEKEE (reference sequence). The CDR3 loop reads CASSLDSSLQMFF. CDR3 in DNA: TGTGCCAGCAGCTTGGATTCTTCTCTCCAGATGTTCTTT.

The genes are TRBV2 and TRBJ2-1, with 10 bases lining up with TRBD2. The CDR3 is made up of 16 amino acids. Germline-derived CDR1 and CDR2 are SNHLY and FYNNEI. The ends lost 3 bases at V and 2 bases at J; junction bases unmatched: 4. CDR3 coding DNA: TGTGCCAGCAGTGACGAGCTAGCGGGGGCCTACAATGAGCAGTTCTTC. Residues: CASSDELAGAYNEQFF.

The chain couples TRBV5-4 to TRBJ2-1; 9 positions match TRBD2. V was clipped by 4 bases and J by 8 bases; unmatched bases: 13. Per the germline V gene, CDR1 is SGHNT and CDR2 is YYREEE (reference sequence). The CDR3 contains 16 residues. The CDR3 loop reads CASSRTGREGRYEQFF. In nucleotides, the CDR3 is TGTGCCAGCAGCCGAACGGGGCGGGAGGGCCGATATGAGCAGTTCTTC.

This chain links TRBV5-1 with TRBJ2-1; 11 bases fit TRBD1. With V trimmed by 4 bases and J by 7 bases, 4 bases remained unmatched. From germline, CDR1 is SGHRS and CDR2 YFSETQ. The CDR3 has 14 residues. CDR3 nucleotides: TGCGCCAGCAGCCAAGGGACAGGGGGGAATGAGCAGTTCTTC. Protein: CASSQGTGGNEQFF.

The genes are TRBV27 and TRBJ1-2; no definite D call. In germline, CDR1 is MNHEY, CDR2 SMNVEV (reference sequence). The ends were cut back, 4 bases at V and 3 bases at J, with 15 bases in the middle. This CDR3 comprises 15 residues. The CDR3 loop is CASSSRPGEDYGYTF. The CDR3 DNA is TGTGCCAGCAGTTCACGGCCCGGGGAGGACTATGGCTACACCTTC.

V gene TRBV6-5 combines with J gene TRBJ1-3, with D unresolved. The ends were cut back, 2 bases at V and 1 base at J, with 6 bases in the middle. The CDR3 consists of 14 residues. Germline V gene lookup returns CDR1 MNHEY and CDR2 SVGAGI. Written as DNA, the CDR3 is TGTGCCAGCAGTTACGCCGGTTCTGGAAACACCATATATTTT. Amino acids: CASSYAGSGNTIYF.

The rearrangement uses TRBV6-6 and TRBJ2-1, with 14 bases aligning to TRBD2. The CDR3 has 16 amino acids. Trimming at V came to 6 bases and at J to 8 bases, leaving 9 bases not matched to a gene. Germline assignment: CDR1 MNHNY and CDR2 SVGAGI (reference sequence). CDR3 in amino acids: CASSPGLAGGWDEQFF. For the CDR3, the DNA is TGTGCCAGCAGCCCCGGACTAGCGGGAGGTTGGGATGAGCAGTTCTTC.

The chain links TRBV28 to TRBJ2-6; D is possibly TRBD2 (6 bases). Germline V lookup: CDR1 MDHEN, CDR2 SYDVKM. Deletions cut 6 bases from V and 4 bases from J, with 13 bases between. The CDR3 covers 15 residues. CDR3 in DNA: TGTGCCAGCAGCTCCGCGGGGCTCGGGGCCAACGTCCTGACTTTC. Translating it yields CASSSAGLGANVLTF.

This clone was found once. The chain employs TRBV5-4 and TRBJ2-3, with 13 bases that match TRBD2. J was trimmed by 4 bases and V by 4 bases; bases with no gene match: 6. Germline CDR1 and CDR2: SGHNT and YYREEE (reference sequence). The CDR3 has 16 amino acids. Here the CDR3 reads CASSEGTSGIADTQYF. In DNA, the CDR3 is TGTGCCAGCAGCGAAGGGACTAGCGGGATAGCAGATACGCAGTATTTT.

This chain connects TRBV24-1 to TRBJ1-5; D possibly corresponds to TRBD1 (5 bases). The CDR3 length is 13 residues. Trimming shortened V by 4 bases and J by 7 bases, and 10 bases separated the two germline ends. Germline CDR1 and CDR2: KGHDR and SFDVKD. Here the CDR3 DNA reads TGTGCCACCAGTGAGTCAGGGAACCAGCCCCAGCATTTT. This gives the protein CATSESGNQPQHF.

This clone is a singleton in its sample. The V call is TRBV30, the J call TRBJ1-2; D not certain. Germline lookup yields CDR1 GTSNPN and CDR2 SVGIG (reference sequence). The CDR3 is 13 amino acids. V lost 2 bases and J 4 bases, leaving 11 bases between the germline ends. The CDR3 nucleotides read TGTGCCTGGAGTATTGGGCATTTCTATGGCTACACCTTC. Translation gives CAWSIGHFYGYTF.

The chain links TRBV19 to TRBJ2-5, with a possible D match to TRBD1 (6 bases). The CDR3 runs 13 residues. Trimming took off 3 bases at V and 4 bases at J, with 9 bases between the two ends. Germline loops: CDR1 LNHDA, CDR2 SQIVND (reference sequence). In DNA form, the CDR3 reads TGTGCCAGTAGTATCGCAGGGGTAGAGACCCAGTACTTC. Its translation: CASSIAGVETQYF.

The CDR3 coding sequence is TGTGCCAGCAGTTCCGGGACTCTATCCACCGGGGAGCTGTTTTTT. This sequence encodes CASSSGTLSTGELFF. The V gene is TRBV6-5, the J gene TRBJ2-2, with D maybe TRBD2 (6 bases). CDR3 length: 15 residues. CDR1 MNHEY and CDR2 SVGAGI come from the germline V gene. The ends were cut back, 4 bases at V and 4 bases at J, with 13 bases in the middle.

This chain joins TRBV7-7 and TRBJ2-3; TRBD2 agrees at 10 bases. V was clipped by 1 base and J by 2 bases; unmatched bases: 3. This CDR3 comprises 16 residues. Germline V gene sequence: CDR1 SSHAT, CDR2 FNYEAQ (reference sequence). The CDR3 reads CASSLGLAGLTDTQYF. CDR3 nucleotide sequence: TGTGCCAGCAGCTTAGGACTAGCGGGCCTCACAGATACGCAGTATTTT.

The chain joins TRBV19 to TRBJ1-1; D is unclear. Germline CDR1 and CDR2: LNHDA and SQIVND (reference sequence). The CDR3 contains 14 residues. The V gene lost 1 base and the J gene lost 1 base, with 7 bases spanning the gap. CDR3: CASSIGRGNTEAFF. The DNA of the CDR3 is TGTGCCAGTAGTATAGGGCGGGGGAACACTGAAGCTTTCTTT.